The 26 T cell receptor beta chains below all came from one sample that was sequenced in a study of blood T cell repertoires in COVID-19. Assay used: immunoSEQ multiplex PCR; TCRdb lists only in-frame clones, some missing. The table includes around 60,000 clones, approximately 88% detected once. The sample was peripheral blood. The receptors were sampled from a human donor in a cohort sampled during active COVID-19.

The chain recombines TRBV4-2 with TRBJ1-5; 8 positions match TRBD1. This CDR3 has 16 residues. Per the germline V gene, CDR1 is LGHNA and CDR2 is YNFKEQ. V shed 4 bases, J shed 0 bases, and the junction held 5 bases outside the gene matches. As DNA, the CDR3 is TGTGCCAGCAGCCCGGGACAGGCCAATAGCAATCAGCCCCAGCATTTT. Translating gives CASSPGQANSNQPQHF.

V usage is TRBV4-2 and J usage is TRBJ2-7, with D uncertain. CDR3 size: 11 residues. The V and J ends lost 2 bases and 7 bases respectively, with 6 bases between them. Looked up from germline, CDR1 is LGHNA and CDR2 is YNFKEQ. CDR3 region: CASSQNTEQYF. CDR3 DNA: TGTGCCAGCAGCCAAAATACTGAGCAGTACTTC.

This rearrangement joins TRBV11-3 to TRBJ2-7; weak D call: TRBD2 (5 bases). The CDR3 spans 13 residues. CDR1 is SGHNT and CDR2 is YENEEA in the germline V gene. Trimming left V 0 bases short and J 4 bases short, with 7 bases between. In nucleotides, the CDR3 is TGTGCCAGCAGCTTAGAAACGGGATACGAGCAGTACTTC. Amino acids: CASSLETGYEQYF.

This clone was counted a single time. V gene TRBV21-1 combines with J gene TRBJ1-2; the D call of TRBD1 is as the table states it, not checked on the DNA. TRBV21-1 is marked as a pseudogene. This CDR3 has 17 amino acids. The CDR3 region has the DNA TGTGCCAGCAGCAAAGACAAGAGGACAGGGGGGTTTTGGGGCTACACCTTC. It specifies CASSKDKRTGGFWGYTF.

This chain joins TRBV5-1 and TRBJ2-7; weak D call: TRBD2 (6 bases). This CDR3 is built from 12 residues. The V and J ends lost 4 bases and 12 bases respectively, with 17 bases between them. Looked up from germline, CDR1 is SGHRS and CDR2 is YFSETQ. The CDR3 loop reads CASSGDSTLWYF. The CDR3 DNA follows: TGCGCCAGCAGCGGGGACTCCACTCTTTGGTACTTC.

V and J are TRBV25-1 and TRBJ1-1; D is possibly TRBD1 (5 bases). Trimming shortened V by 6 bases and J by 5 bases, and 16 bases separated the two germline ends. The CDR3 spans 14 residues. Germline CDR1 and CDR2: MGHDK and SYGVNS. This chain's CDR3 is CASRSTQGRTEAFF. The CDR3 coding sequence is TGTGCCAGCAGGTCCACGCAGGGTAGGACTGAAGCTTTCTTT.

V and J are TRBV10-1 and TRBJ2-1; 8 bases agree with TRBD1. Germline V gene data show CDR1 as WNHNN and CDR2 as SYGVQD (reference sequence). CDR3 size: 13 residues. CDR3 sequence: CSGIGQGPGEQFF. Here the CDR3 DNA reads TGCTCGGGGATCGGACAGGGTCCTGGTGAGCAGTTCTTC.

This chain uses TRBV5-1 with TRBJ2-7; 7 bases line up with TRBD1. V lost 3 bases, J lost 0 bases, and 6 bases stayed unmatched. This CDR3 is 15 amino acids long. CDR1 is SGHRS and CDR2 is YFSETQ in the germline V gene. The CDR3 DNA reads TGCGCCAGCAGCTGGACCTCAGGGGGCTCCTACGAGCAGTACTTC. Translated, it gives CASSWTSGGSYEQYF.

The sample holds one count of this clone. The chain links TRBV7-9 to TRBJ2-1; 10 bases fit TRBD2. Germline V gene sequence: CDR1 SEHNR, CDR2 FQNEAQ (reference sequence). The CDR3 extends over 16 amino acids. The trim removed 5 bases at V and 3 bases at J, leaving 7 bases unmatched. The CDR3 nucleotides are TGTGCCAGCAGCCAAGGAGCGGGAGGGCGCTACAATGAGCAGTTCTTC. Its translation is CASSQGAGGRYNEQFF.

The gene calls are TRBV7-3 and TRBJ2-3; 8 bases match TRBD2. The CDR3 totals 17 residues. V lost 4 bases to trimming and J lost 6 bases; unmatched junction nucleotides: 15. From germline, CDR1 is SGHTA and CDR2 FQGTGA. The chain's CDR3 is CASSSQWVAGSTDTQYF. CDR3 sequence (DNA): TGTGCCAGCAGCTCCCAGTGGGTAGCGGGGTCAACGGATACGCAGTATTTT.

This sequence joins TRBV9 and TRBJ1-2, with 7 bases matching TRBD1. The J segment lost 4 bases and the V segment lost 3 bases, leaving 3 bases of the junction unmatched. The CDR3 spans 13 residues. Germline-derived CDR1 and CDR2 are SGDLS and YYNGEE. The CDR3 sequence: CASSAQGSYGYTF. As DNA, the CDR3 is TGTGCCAGCAGCGCACAGGGGAGCTATGGCTACACCTTC.

J is TRBJ1-3 and V is TRBV2, with a possible D match to TRBD1 (5 bases). V was pared by 9 bases and J by 4 bases, with 13 bases between. CDR3 length: 13 residues. The germline CDR1 and CDR2 sequences are SNHLY and FYNNEI. CDR3 bases: TGTGCCAGTGGGGGGAGAGGCGGAAACACCATATATTTT. It translates to CASGGRGGNTIYF.

The chain is built from TRBV11-2 and TRBJ1-4, with TRBD1 as a possible D gene (5 bases). From germline, CDR1 is SGHAT and CDR2 FQNNGV. With 1 base removed from V and 0 bases from J, the gap between germline ends came to 9 bases. There are 16 residues in the CDR3. Here the CDR3 reads CASSLGGAATNEKLFF. The CDR3 DNA sequence: TGTGCCAGCAGCTTAGGGGGCGCGGCAACTAATGAAAAACTGTTTTTT.

The rearrangement uses TRBV4-3 and TRBJ2-1, with 7 bases identical to TRBD1. The CDR3 is made up of 15 amino acids. Trimming cost V 0 bases and J 6 bases; bases outside gene matches: 5. CDR1 is LGHNA, CDR2 YSLEER, per germline. For the CDR3, the DNA is TGCGCCAGCAGCCAAGATGGGTCAGGGGGCAATGAGCAGTTCTTC. It is translated as CASSQDGSGGNEQFF.

This clone has only a few counts. V is TRBV6-5 and J is TRBJ2-7, with D maybe TRBD2 (6 bases). Germline CDR1 MNHEY, CDR2 SVGAGI. V lost 5 bases, J lost 3 bases, and 14 bases lay in between. The CDR3 extends over 14 amino acids. CDR3 sequence reads: CASSTRDGGYEQYF. The CDR3 DNA is TGTGCCAGCAGTACGCGGGACGGCGGCTACGAGCAGTACTTC.

This chain connects TRBV30 to TRBJ2-6; 11 nucleotides line up with TRBD1. Germline CDR1 GTSNPN, CDR2 SVGIG (reference sequence). V lost 1 base and J lost 2; bases outside the gene matches: 4. The CDR3 is 17 amino acids. The DNA for the CDR3 is TGTGCCTGGAGTGCCTGGACAGGGGGCGCTGGGGCCAACGTCCTGACTTTC. It specifies CAWSAWTGGAGANVLTF.

The chain joins TRBV11-2 to TRBJ1-1; TRBD1 is a possible D gene (5 bases). The CDR3 has 16 residues. Germline CDR1 SGHAT, CDR2 FQNNGV. V gave up 2 bases and J gave up 3 bases, with 16 bases separating them. For the CDR3, the DNA is TGTGCCAGCAGCTTATTTTCCTCGGGGGGGGACACTGAAGCTTTCTTT. As protein: CASSLFSSGGDTEAFF.

The sample holds a few counts of this clone. This sequence joins TRBV6-1 and TRBJ2-7; 8 nucleotides match TRBD1. This CDR3 has 13 residues. Germline V gene sequence: CDR1 MNHNS, CDR2 SASEGT. The J segment lost 7 bases and the V segment lost 2 bases, leaving 4 bases of the junction unmatched. For the CDR3, the DNA is TGTGCCAGCAGTGAATACAGGGGGGAGGAGCAGTACTTC. It specifies CASSEYRGEEQYF.

V is TRBV9 and J is TRBJ1-6, with TRBD1 matching 9 bases. CDR3 length equals 15 residues. V lost 3 bases and J lost 9; bases outside the gene matches: 7. Per germline, CDR1 SGDLS and CDR2 YYNGEE. The CDR3 loop reads CASSASGTGTSPLHF. In DNA form, the CDR3 reads TGTGCCAGCAGCGCCTCCGGGACAGGGACTTCACCCCTCCACTTT. Together with reference TRBV9 and TRBJ1-6, the CDR3 gives the full variable domain: DSGVTQTPKHLITATGQRVTLRCSPRSGDLSVYWYQQSLDQGLQFLIQYYNGEERAKGNILERFSAQQFPDLHSELNLSSLELGDSALYFCASSASGTGTSPLHFGNGTRLTVT.

The CDR3 spells CASSQEGQGDEKLFF. CDR3 nucleotides: TGCGCCAGCAGCCAAGAGGGACAGGGGGACGAAAAACTGTTTTTT. The J gene is TRBJ1-4, the V gene TRBV4-3; TRBD1 agrees at 11 bases. Trimming took 0 bases from V and 8 from J; bases not matched to a gene: 2. This CDR3 spans 15 amino acids. Looked up from germline, CDR1 is LGHNA and CDR2 is YSLEER.

This clone was counted a single time. The chain has TRBV13 and TRBJ2-2; 8 nucleotides match TRBD1. There are 14 residues in the CDR3. After removal of 7 bases from V and 6 bases from J, the junction contained 7 bases not matched to a gene. The germline CDR1 and CDR2 sequences are PRHDT and FYEKMQ (reference sequence). CDR3 sequence (DNA): TGTGCCAGCACCCTTTTACAGGGGGCCGGGGAGCTGTTTTTT. This sequence encodes CASTLLQGAGELFF.

The count of this clone is one. The chain uses TRBV6-2 or TRBV6-3 and TRBJ2-1; 11 positions match TRBD2. Germline CDR1 reads MNHEY; CDR2 reads SVGEGT. V dropped 4 bases and J dropped 7; count of bases not matched to a gene: 6. The CDR3 is 15 residues long. The CDR3 protein is CASSSAGTSGNEQFF. CDR3 in DNA: TGTGCCAGCAGTTCCGCCGGGACTAGCGGTAATGAGCAGTTCTTC.

The rearrangement uses TRBV5-6 and TRBJ2-7; the match to TRBD1 covers 12 bases. Germline V gene lookup returns CDR1 SGHDT and CDR2 YYEEEE. CDR3 length equals 14 residues. With V trimmed by 3 bases and J by 7 bases, 5 bases remained unmatched. The CDR3 reads CASSWGQGAFEQYF. Here the CDR3 DNA reads TGTGCCAGCAGCTGGGGACAGGGGGCCTTTGAGCAGTACTTC.

This sequence joins TRBV4-3 and TRBJ1-6; unclear D gene. Trimming took off 0 bases at V and 3 bases at J, with 12 bases between the two ends. Germline loops: CDR1 LGHNA, CDR2 YSLEER. This CDR3 contains 17 residues. Here the CDR3 reads CASSQEWQSDYNSPLHF. The CDR3 coding sequence is TGCGCCAGCAGCCAAGAGTGGCAGAGCGACTATAATTCACCCCTCCACTTT.

This sequence joins TRBV5-8 and TRBJ1-3, with D possibly matching TRBD1 (5 bases). The V end was cut by 0 bases, the J end by 4 bases, with 11 bases between. CDR1 is SGHTS and CDR2 is YDEGEE in the germline V gene. This CDR3 spans 15 amino acids. CDR3 nucleotide sequence: TGTGCCAGCAGCTTGGTAACAGCAGGGGGAAACACCATATATTTT. Translated, it gives CASSLVTAGGNTIYF.

The chain employs TRBV12-3 or TRBV12-4 and TRBJ2-5; a possible D gene is TRBD2 (5 bases). Between the trimmed V and J ends, which lost 3 bases and 1 base, there was a span of 6 bases. The CDR3 covers 13 residues. The CDR3 DNA reads as TGTGCCAGCAGTTTCAGCGGCCAAGAGACCCAGTACTTC. It yields the protein CASSFSGQETQYF.